One and the same sample provided the 4 T cell receptor beta chains below, sequenced in a study of blood T cell repertoires in COVID-19. This table comes from immunoSEQ multiplex PCR, and its TCRdb copy is limited to in-frame clones, with some not included. The table lists some 170,000 clones, around 80% of them singletons. The sequenced sample was PBMCs or T cells enriched from blood (not recorded which). The source is a woman aged 45-65 years who had recovered from COVID-19.

This clone has just a few counts. At one of its ends the junction is not consistent with the germline gene, which may arise from a read error. V gene TRBV24-1 combines with J gene TRBJ1-2; 8 bases are shared with TRBD1. The CDR3 consists of 12 residues. Germline values: CDR1 KGHDR, CDR2 SFDVKD. The CDR3 DNA reads as TGTGCCACCAGTGCCGAGGACAGGGCCCTCTCCTTC. As protein: CATSAEDRALSF.

The J gene is TRBJ2-3, the V gene TRBV4-2; 7 nucleotides match TRBD2. Germline V gene data show CDR1 as LGHNA and CDR2 as YNFKEQ. CDR3 length: 17 residues. The V segment lost 4 bases and the J segment 5 bases; nucleotides outside the gene matches: 15. Here the CDR3 DNA reads TGTGCCAGCAGCCGTCTAGCGGAACCGTCTTATGGAGATACGCAGTATTTT. Protein product: CASSRLAEPSYGDTQYF.

The chain combines TRBV28 with TRBJ1-1; the D gene is possibly TRBD1 (6 bases). V was clipped by 3 bases and J by 5 bases, with 19 bases between them. Germline V gene lookup returns CDR1 MDHEN and CDR2 SYDVKM. CDR3 length equals 16 residues. The CDR3 loop reads CASSFVQGHLGTEAFF. The CDR3 DNA sequence: TGTGCCAGCAGTTTTGTACAGGGCCATTTAGGAACTGAAGCTTTCTTT.

This chain uses TRBV3-1 (or the pseudogene TRBV3-2) with TRBJ2-1; 7 bases align to TRBD2. This CDR3 is 14 amino acids long. J was trimmed by 7 bases and V by 0 bases; bases with no gene match: 3. Germline-derived CDR1 and CDR2 are LGHDT and YNNKEL (reference sequence). CDR3 region: CASSQDARGNEQFF. CDR3 nucleotide sequence: TGTGCCAGCAGCCAAGACGCGCGGGGGAATGAGCAGTTCTTC.